The TCR beta chain under discussion was sequenced for a study of blood T cells in healthy people across ages. Whole-study results and caveats: Compared with aged donors, long-lived donors showed fewer expanded clones, suggesting selection.

Comment on this clonotype: Its specificity is not known. This sequence may be a read error, since a much larger clone differs from it by one base.

Using a J-beta primer mix together with a sample-barcoded 5' primer, a second PCR was run for roughly 6 to 12 cycles. The yield of each sample was at least 2.5 million CDR3-containing paired-end reads. From the 5' RACE reads, TCRdb called clonotypes with MiXCR, one entry per CDR3 protein. The sample yields over 500,000 distinct CDR3 sequences, 45% to 60% seen once. The CDR3 totals 14 residues. CDR1 and CDR2 (germline): MNHEY, SVGAGI. This receptor was identified in a woman older than 75 in good health. Sequencing used blood. The J gene is TRBJ2-3, the V gene TRBV6-5; D not resolved. Written as DNA, the CDR3 is TGTGCCTGCAGTGACCAACTCCCCACAGATACGCAGTATTTT. This gives the protein CACSDQLPTDTQYF.